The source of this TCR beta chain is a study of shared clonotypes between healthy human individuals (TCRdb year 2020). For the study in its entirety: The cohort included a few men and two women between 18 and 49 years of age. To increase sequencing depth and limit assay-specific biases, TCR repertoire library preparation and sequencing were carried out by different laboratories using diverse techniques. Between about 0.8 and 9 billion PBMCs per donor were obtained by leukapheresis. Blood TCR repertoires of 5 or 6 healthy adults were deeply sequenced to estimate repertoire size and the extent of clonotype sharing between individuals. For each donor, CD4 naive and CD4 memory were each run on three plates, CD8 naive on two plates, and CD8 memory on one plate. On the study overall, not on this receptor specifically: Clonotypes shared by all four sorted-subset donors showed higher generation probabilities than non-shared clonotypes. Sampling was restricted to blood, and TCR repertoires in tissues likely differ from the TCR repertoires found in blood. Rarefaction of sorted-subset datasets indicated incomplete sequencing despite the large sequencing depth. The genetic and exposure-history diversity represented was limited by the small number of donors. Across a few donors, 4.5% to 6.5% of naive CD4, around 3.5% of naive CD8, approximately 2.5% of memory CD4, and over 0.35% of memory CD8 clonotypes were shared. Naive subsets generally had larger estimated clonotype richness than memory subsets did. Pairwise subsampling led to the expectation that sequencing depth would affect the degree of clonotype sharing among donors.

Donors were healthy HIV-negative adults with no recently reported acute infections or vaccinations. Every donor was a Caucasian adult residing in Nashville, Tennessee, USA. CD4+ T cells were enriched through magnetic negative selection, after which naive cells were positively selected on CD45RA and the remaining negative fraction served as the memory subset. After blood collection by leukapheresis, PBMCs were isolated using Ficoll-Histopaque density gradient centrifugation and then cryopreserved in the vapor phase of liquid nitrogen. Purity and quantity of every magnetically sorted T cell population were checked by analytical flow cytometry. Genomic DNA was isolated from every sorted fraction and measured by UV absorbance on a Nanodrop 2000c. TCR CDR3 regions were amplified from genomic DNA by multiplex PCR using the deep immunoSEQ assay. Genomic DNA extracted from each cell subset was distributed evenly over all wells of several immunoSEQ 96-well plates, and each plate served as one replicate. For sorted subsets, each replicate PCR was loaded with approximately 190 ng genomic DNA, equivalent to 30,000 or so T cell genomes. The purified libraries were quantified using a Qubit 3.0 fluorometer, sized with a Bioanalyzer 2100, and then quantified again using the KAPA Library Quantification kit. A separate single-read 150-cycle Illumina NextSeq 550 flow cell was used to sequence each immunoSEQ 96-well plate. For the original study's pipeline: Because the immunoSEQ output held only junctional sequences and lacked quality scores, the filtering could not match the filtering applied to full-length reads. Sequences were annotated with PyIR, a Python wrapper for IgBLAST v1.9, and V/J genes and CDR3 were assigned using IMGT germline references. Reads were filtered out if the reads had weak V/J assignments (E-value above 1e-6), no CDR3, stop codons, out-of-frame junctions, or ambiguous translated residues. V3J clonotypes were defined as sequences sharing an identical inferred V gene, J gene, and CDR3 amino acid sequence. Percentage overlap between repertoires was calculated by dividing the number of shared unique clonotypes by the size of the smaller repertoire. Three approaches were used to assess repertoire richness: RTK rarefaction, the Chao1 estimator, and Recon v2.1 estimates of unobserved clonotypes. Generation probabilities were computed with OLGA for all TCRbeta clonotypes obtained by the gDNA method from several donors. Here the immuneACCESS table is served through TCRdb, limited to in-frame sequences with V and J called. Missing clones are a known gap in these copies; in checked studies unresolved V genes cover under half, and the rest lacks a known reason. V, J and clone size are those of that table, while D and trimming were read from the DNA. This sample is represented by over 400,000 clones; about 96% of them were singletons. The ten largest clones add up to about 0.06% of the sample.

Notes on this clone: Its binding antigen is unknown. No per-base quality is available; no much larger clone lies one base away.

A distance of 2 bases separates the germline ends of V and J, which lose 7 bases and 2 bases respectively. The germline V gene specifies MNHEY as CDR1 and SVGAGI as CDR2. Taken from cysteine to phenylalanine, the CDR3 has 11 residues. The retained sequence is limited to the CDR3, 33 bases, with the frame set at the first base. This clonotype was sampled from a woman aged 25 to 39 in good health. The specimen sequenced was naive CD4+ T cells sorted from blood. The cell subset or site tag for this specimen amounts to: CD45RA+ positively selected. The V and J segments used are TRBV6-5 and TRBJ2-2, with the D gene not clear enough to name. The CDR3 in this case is CASKNTGELFF. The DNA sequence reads TGTGCCAGCAAAAACACCGGGGAGCTGTTTTTT.